What follows describes a single TCR beta chain. This specimen includes other DNA sequences encoding the same CDR3. This table comes from immunoSEQ multiplex PCR, and its TCRdb copy is limited to in-frame clones, with some not included. The table has about 660,000 clones, around 87% seen once. This sample stems from a study of shared T cell receptors in the human thymus. The V end was cut by 7 bases, the J end by 3 bases, with 11 bases between. Germline V gene data show CDR1 as MNHNS and CDR2 as SASEGT. The CDR3 covers 13 residues. This sample was shared with a second study, whose subject was human thymus T cells. That work adds: There appeared to be biased usage of V and J genes in thymic and blood repertoires. As related research reported, thymic repertoires overlapped highly among unrelated individuals.

The chain joins TRBV6-1 to TRBJ2-3; maybe TRBD1 (5 bases). The sample was thymocytes. This receptor was taken from a boy younger than two with a congenital heart defect. The CDR3: CASTGSSTDTQYF. The CDR3 DNA is TGTGCCAGCACAGGGTCTAGTACAGATACGCAGTATTTT.